The 5 T cell receptor beta chains below come from one sample, sequenced in a study of T cell repertoires in ileal Crohn's disease. The sample's time point: proximal margin of the surgical specimen (macroscopically non-inflamed). Assay used: immunoSEQ multiplex PCR; TCRdb lists only in-frame clones, some missing. The sample contains several thousand clones, about two thirds of which appear only once. The material sequenced was ileal tissue. The receptors were sampled from an adult with Crohn's disease.

The rearrangement joins TRBV19 to TRBJ1-6; D is unresolved. V lost 1 base and J lost 9, with 13 bases in between. The CDR3 is 15 residues long. Looked up from germline, CDR1 is LNHDA and CDR2 is SQIVND (reference sequence). The CDR3, as DNA: TGTGCCAGTAGTATAGGGAACTTCCCAGGTTCACCCCTCCACTTT. Translation gives CASSIGNFPGSPLHF. The full variable domain, completed using reference TRBV19 and TRBJ1-6, is DGGITQSPKYLFRKEGQNVTLSCEQNLNHDAMYWYRQDPGQGLRLIYYSQIVNDFQKGDIAEGYSVSREKKESFPLTVTSAQKNPTAFYLCASSIGNFPGSPLHFGNGTRLTVT.

This clone is large in the sample. This chain uses TRBV5-1 with TRBJ2-3; 10 positions agree with TRBD2. Germline CDR1 SGHRS, CDR2 YFSETQ. This CDR3 is 15 amino acids long. V lost 3 bases and J lost 1; bases outside the gene matches: 2. CDR3 loop: CASSWGTSGTDTQYF. CDR3 nucleotide sequence: TGCGCCAGCAGCTGGGGGACTAGCGGCACAGATACGCAGTATTTT.

The chain joins TRBV25-1 to TRBJ1-1; a possible D gene is TRBD1 (6 bases). Germline CDR1 and CDR2: MGHDK and SYGVNS. V dropped 5 bases and J dropped 2 bases, with 12 bases sitting between them. This CDR3 is built from 14 residues. The CDR3, as DNA: TGTGCCAGCAGTACCGACAGGCTAAACACTGAAGCTTTCTTT. This sequence encodes CASSTDRLNTEAFF.

The rearrangement joins TRBV19 to TRBJ2-7; 10 bases line up with TRBD2. Germline V lookup: CDR1 LNHDA, CDR2 SQIVND (reference sequence). With V trimmed by 10 bases and J by 1 base, 7 bases remained unmatched. The CDR3 covers 14 residues. The CDR3 DNA is TGTGCCACTAAGGTAGCGGGGGGATCCTACGAGCAGTACTTC. It codes for CATKVAGGSYEQYF.

This chain's CDR3 is CASRGQTNGNTIYF. Here the CDR3 DNA reads TGTGCCAGCAGAGGACAGACTAATGGAAACACCATATATTTT. The rearrangement joins TRBV2 to TRBJ1-3, with D possibly TRBD1 on 6 matching bases. Germline assignment: CDR1 SNHLY and CDR2 FYNNEI. The CDR3 is 14 amino acids. The ends were cut back, 6 bases at V and 3 bases at J, with 12 bases in the middle.